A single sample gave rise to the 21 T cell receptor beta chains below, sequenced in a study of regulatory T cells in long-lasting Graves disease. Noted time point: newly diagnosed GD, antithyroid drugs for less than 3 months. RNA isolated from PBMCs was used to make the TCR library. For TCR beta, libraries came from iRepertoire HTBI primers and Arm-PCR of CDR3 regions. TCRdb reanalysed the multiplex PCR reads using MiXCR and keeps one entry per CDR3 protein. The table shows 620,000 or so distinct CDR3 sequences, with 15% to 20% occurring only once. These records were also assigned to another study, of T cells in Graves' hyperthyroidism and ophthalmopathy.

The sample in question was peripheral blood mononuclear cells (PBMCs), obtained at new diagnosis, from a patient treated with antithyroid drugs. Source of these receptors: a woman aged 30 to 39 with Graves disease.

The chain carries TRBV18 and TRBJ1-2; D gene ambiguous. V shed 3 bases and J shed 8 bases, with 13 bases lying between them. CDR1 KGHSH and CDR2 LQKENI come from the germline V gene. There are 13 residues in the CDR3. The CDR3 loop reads CASSPMSARGYTF. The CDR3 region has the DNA TGTGCCAGCTCACCCATGTCGGCGCGGGGCTACACCTTC.

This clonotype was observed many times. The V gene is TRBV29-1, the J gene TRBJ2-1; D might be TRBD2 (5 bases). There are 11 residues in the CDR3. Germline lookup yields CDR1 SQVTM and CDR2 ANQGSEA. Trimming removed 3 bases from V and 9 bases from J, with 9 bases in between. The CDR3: CSVDEGREQFF. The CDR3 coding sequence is TGCAGCGTTGACGAGGGCCGTGAGCAGTTCTTC.

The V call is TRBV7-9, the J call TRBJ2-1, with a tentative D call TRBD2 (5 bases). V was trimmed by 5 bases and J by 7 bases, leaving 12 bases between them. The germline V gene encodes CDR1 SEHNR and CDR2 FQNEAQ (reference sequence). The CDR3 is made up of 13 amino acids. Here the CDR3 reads CASSRARGNEQFF. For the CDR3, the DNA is TGTGCCAGCAGCCGAGCGAGAGGGAATGAGCAGTTCTTC. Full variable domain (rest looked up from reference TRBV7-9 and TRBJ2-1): DTGVSQNPRHKITKRGQNVTFRCDPISEHNRLYWYRQTLGQGPEFLTYFQNEAQLEKSRLLSDRFSAERPKGSFSTLEIQRTEQGDSAMYLCASSRARGNEQFFGPGTRLTVL.

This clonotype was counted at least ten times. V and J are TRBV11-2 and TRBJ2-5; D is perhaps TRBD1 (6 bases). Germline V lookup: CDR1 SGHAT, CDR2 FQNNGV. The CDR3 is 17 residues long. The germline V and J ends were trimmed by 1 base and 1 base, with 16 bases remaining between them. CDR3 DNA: TGTGCCAGCAGCTTAGGGGGGCCAGCGGAGGCCCAAGAGACCCAGTACTTC. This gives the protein CASSLGGPAEAQETQYF.

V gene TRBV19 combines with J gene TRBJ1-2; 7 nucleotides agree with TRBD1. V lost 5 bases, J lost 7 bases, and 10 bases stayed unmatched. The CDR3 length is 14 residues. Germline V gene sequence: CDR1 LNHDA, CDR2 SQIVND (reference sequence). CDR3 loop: CASSGQTGKAGYTF. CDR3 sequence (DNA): TGTGCCAGTAGTGGCCAGACAGGGAAGGCTGGCTACACCTTC.

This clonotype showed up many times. CDR3 residues: CASSLLYYEQYF. The CDR3 nucleotides are TGTGCCAGCAGTTTGCTCTATTACGAGCAGTACTTC. The V and J genes are TRBV28 and TRBJ2-7; D is undetermined. Germline V gene lookup returns CDR1 MDHEN and CDR2 SYDVKM. Between the trimmed V and J ends, which lost 3 bases and 4 bases, there was a span of 7 bases. The CDR3 length is 12 residues.

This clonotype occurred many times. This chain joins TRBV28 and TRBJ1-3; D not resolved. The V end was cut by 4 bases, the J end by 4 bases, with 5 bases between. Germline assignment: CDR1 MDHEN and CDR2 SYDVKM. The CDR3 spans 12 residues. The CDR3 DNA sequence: TGTGCCAGCAGTTGGAAGGGAAACACCATATATTTT. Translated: CASSWKGNTIYF.

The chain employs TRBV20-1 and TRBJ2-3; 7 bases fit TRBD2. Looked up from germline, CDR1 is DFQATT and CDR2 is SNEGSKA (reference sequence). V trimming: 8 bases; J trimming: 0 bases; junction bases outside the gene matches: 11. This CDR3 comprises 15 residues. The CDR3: CSPTSAGPSTDTQYF. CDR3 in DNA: TGCAGTCCAACCTCAGCGGGACCTAGCACAGATACGCAGTATTTT.

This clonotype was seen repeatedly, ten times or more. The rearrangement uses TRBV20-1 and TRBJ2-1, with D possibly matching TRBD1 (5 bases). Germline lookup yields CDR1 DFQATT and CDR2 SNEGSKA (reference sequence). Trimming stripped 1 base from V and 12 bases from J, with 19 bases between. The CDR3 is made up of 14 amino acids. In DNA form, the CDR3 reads TGCAGTGCTAGAGGCTCGGACAACCACAAGGGGCAGTTCTTC. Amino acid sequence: CSARGSDNHKGQFF.

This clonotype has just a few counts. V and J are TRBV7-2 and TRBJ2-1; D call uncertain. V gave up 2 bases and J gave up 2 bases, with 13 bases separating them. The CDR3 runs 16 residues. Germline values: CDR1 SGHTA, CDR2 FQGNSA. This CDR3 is CASSLREARPYNEQFF. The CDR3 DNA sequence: TGTGCCAGCAGCTTAAGAGAGGCTAGGCCCTACAATGAGCAGTTCTTC.

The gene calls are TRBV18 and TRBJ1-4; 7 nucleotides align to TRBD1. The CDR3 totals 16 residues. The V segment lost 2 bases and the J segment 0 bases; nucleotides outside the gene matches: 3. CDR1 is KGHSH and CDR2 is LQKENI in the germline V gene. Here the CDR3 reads CASSPVQGTTNEKLFF. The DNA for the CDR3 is TGTGCCAGCTCACCAGTACAGGGGACAACTAATGAAAAACTGTTTTTT.

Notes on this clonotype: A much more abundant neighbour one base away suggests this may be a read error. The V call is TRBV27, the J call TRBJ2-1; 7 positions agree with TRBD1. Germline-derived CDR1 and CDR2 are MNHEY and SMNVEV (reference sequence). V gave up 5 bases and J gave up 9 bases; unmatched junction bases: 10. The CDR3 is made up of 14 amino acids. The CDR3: CASSPHTGESEQFF. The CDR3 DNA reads TGTGCCAGCAGTCCCCACACAGGGGAGAGTGAGCAGTTCTTC.

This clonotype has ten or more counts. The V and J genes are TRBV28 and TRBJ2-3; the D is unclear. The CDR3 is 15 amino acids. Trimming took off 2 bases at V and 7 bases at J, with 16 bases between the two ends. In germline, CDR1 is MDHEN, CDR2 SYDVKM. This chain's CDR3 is CASSLAPGPLNTQYF. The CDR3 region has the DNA TGTGCCAGCAGTTTAGCACCGGGCCCTCTGAATACGCAGTATTTT.

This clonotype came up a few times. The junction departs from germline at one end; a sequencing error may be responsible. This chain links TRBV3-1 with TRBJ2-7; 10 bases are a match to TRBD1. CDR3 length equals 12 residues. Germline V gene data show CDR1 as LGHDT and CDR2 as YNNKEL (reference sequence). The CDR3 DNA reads TGTGCCAGCAGCCAACGGACAGGGGGGGTGGACTTC. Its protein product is CASSQRTGGVDF.

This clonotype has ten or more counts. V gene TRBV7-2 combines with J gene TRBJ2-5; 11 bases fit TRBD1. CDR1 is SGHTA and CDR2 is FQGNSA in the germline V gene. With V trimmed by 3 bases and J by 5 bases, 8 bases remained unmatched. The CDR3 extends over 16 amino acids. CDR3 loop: CASSFRTGGAGETQYF. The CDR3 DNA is TGTGCCAGCAGCTTCCGGACAGGGGGCGCGGGGGAGACCCAGTACTTC.

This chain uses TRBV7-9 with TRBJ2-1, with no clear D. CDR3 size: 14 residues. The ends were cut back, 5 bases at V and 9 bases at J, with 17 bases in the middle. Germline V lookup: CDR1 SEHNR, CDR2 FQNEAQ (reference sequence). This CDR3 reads CASSPISTDSEQFF. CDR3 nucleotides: TGTGCCAGCAGCCCGATCTCGACGGATAGTGAGCAGTTCTTC.

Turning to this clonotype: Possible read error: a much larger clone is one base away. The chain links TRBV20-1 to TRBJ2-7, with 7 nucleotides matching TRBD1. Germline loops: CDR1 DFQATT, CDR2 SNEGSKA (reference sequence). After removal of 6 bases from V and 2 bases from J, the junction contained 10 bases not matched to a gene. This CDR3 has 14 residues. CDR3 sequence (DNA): TGCAGTGCGAACAAGCCTACAGGGGCCTACGAGCAGTACTTC. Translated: CSANKPTGAYEQYF.

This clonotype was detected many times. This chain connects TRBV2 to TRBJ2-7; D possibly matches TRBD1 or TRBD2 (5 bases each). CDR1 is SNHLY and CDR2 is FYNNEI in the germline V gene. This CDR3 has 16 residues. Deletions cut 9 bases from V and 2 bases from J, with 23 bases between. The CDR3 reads CASQKEGKSTTYEQYF. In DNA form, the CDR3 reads TGTGCCAGTCAAAAAGAGGGGAAAAGCACGACCTACGAGCAGTACTTC.

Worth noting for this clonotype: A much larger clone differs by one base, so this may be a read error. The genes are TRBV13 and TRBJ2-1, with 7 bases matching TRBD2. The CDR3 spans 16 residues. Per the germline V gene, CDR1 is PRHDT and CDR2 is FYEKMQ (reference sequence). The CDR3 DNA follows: TGTGCCAGCAGCGTAGAAGGGAGGGCCTATCTCAATGAGCAGTCCTTC. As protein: CASSVEGRAYLNEQSF.

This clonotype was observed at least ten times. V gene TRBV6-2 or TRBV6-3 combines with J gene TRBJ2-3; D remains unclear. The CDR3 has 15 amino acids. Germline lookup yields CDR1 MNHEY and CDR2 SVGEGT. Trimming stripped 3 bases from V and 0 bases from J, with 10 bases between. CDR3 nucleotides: TGTGCCAGCAGTTATTCGGAGTCTAGCACAGATACGCAGTATTTT. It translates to CASSYSESSTDTQYF.

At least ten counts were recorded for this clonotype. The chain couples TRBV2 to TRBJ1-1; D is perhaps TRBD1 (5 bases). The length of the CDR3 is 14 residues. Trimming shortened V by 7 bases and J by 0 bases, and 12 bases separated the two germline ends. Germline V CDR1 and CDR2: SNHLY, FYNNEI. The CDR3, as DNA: TGTGCCAGCAAGGTGGGACTCATGAACACTGAAGCTTTCTTT. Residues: CASKVGLMNTEAFF.